This T cell receptor beta chain derives from a study of CD8+ T cells in alopecia areata. Background on the study: Severity in treated patients was scored by percentage of scalp area affected. Findings and limits, study-wide: It was observed that many expanded lesional clones persisted in scalp and blood during tofacitinib.

V was pared by 3 bases and J by 0 bases, with 15 bases between. In germline, CDR1 is MNHEY, CDR2 SMNVEV (reference sequence). This CDR3 region has 17 residues. The sample's treatment: oral pan-JAK inhibitor, 5-10 mg twice daily. Cell sorting was applied to PBMCs, and CD4+ and CD8+ T cells were collected. RNA was extracted and reverse transcribed into cDNA as the sequencing template. Clones were read by immunoSEQ multiplex PCR, and TCRdb kept only the in-frame ones, dropping some. The repertoire consists of about 76,000 clones, with around two thirds occurring once and the leading ten covering about 20%. Concerning this clone itself: Antigen unknown.

Source: CD8+ T cells sorted from blood, taken at week 24, from a patient treated with tofacitinib. The gene calls are TRBV27 and TRBJ2-1; TRBD2 is a possible D gene (7 bases). The origin of this receptor is a human donor with alopecia areata. This chain's CDR3 is CASSLGGLSSSYNEQFF. The CDR3 bases are TGTGCCAGCAGTTTGGGGGGGCTCTCAAGCTCCTACAATGAGCAGTTCTTC.